Given below is one T cell receptor (beta chain) in context. Which antigen it targets is not known. Nothing much larger sits one base from this clone, and base qualities are not available. To sequence the TCRbeta CDR3 region, genomic DNA was isolated from the sorted cells. The immunoSEQ Assay was used to sequence the TCRbeta CDR3 regions. The source is immuneACCESS, and TCRdb retained only in-frame sequences with V and J called. Part of the clones is not carried over; for the studies checked, unresolved V genes explain less than half of this, and the remainder is unexplained. The table for this sample lists 45,000 to 65,000 clones; more than 75% of them were counted only once. Clones ranked in the top ten supply over 1.5% of the sample. V and J are truncated by 1 base and 3 bases respectively, leaving an intervening sequence of 6 bases. The CDR3 goes from the cysteine to the phenylalanine over 13 residues. The retained sequence is limited to the CDR3, 39 bases, with the frame set at the first base. The germline V gene (reference sequence) supplies CDR1 LNHNV and CDR2 YYDKDF.

Patients with autoimmune disease history or receiving systemic immunosuppression were excluded from the trial. Peripheral blood for TCR sequencing was collected from all dose cohorts at baseline, on cycle 4 day 1, and on cycle 7 day 1. Samples came from an open-label, multicenter, first-in-human phase I dose-escalation trial of ivuxolimab. Adults with locally advanced or metastatic melanoma, renal cell carcinoma, hepatocellular carcinoma or head and neck squamous cell carcinoma were enrolled in the trial. Before TCR sequencing, CD4+ and CD8+ T cells were separately sorted from peripheral blood. These data come from a study of OX40 agonist ivuxolimab in advanced cancers. With respect to the entire study: Ivuxolimab was a fully human IgG2 agonistic monoclonal antibody targeting the costimulatory receptor OX40 (CD134). Intravenous ivuxolimab was administered to patients every 2 weeks at six dose levels: 0.01, 0.1, 0.3, 1.5, 3 and 10 mg/kg. Of the roughly 52 dose-escalation patients, hepatocellular carcinoma was present in 19, melanoma in around 15, renal cell carcinoma in 9 and head and neck cancer in 9. The dose-escalation cohort was roughly 83% male with a mean age of around 62 years, ranging from about 23 to 85. Patients were allowed to have had prior anti-PD-1, anti-PD-L1 or anti-CTLA-4 therapy, and 40% to 45% of the dose-escalation patients had previously received checkpoint inhibitors. Partial responses were achieved by three dose-escalation patients, of whom one had hepatocellular carcinoma and two had cutaneous melanoma. Peripheral TCRbeta sequencing was intended to test whether TCR sequence diversity was altered and clonal T-cell expansion was caused by ivuxolimab. The paper reports the monotherapy dose-escalation portion (N of about 54 patients) of the phase I ivuxolimab trial.

The study at large found these results: After ivuxolimab, expanded clones were on average more numerous among CD8+ T cells than among CD4+ T cells. At doses of 0.1 to 3.0 mg/kg, clonal expansion of both CD4+ and CD8+ blood T cells was observed from baseline to week 6. In the 0.1-3.0 mg/kg groups, partial responders had among the lowest normalized peripheral clonal expansion, particularly in CD8+ T cells. Which antigens the clonally expanded peripheral T cells were specific for was not determined. Low levels of normalized T-cell clonal expansion were also seen in some nonresponding patients.

The sequence is built from TRBV15 and TRBJ2-5; 6 matching bases give a weak D call of TRBD2. This clonotype was obtained from an adult with an advanced solid tumor such as melanoma, head and neck, liver or kidney cancer. The source was CD4+ or CD8+ T cells sorted from blood, collected in a trial of the OX40 agonist ivuxolimab. In nucleotides, the sequence is TGTGCCACCAGCAGAGGGGGGGAAGAGACCCAGTACTTC. Protein translation: CATSRGGEETQYF.